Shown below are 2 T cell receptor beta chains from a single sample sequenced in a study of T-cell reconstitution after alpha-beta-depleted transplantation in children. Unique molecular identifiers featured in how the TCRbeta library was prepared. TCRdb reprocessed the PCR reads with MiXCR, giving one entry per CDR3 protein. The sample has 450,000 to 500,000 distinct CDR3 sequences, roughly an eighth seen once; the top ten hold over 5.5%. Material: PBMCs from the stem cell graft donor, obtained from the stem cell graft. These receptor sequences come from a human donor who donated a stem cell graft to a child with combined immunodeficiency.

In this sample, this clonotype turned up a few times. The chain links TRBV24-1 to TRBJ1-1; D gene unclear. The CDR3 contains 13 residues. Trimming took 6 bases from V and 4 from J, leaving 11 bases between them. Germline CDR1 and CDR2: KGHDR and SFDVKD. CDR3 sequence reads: CATSLGEFTEAFF. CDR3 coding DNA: TGTGCCACCAGTTTGGGCGAGTTCACTGAAGCTTTCTTT.

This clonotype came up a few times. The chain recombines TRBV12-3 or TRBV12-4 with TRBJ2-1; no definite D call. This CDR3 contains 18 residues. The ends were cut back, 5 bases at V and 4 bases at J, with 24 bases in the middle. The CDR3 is CASSPRLVRYIGYNEQFF. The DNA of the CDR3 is TGTGCCAGCAGTCCACGGTTGGTCAGGTATATAGGATACAATGAGCAGTTCTTC.